This T cell receptor beta chain was sequenced for a study of blood T cell repertoires in COVID-19 (TCRdb year 2020). Notes on the research overall: The collaborator samples originated in the United States, Italy and Spain and spanned the acute and convalescent phases of COVID-19. The prospective study material was composed of cDNA or gDNA derived from T cells, B-cell-depleted T cells, or PBMCs. Subjects who had been exposed to COVID-19, were actively infected with it, or had recovered from it provided the deeply sampled blood TCRbeta repertoires that made up the dataset. The repertoires were made available in a free public database intended to serve as a resource for research on the immune response to SARS-CoV-2. The samples were drawn from two sources: the first 160 participants of the ongoing ImmuneRACE study, and over 950 subjects contributed by 6 global collaborators. A de-identified subject ID, COVID-19 status, age in years and sex were almost always included in the sample metadata. HLA class I and class II types, where available, came from metadata supplied by the sample provider rather than from assay-based typing.

In the case of this clone: Its recognized antigen is unknown. Base qualities are not at hand, and no much larger clone is one base apart.

One collaborating source in Seattle enrolled patients during active infection and followed them longitudinally through the course of disease. Whole blood was collected in K2EDTA tubes by collaborating institutions according to the institutions' own protocols. Collaborator samples were shipped for TCRbeta analysis as frozen whole blood, isolated PBMCs, or DNA extracted from either sample type. General study outcomes and caveats: How much clinical and demographic metadata was included differed by source and by participant, and the metadata was provided uncurated.

The junction carries 12 bases between V and J, which are trimmed by 3 bases and 7 bases respectively. CDR1 and CDR2 (SQVTM, ANQGSEA) derive from the germline V gene. Including the terminal cysteine and phenylalanine, the CDR3 comprises 12 residues. Only CDR3 DNA remains: 36 bases, in frame from the first base. The immunoSEQ Assay, a bias-controlled multiplex PCR, was used to amplify TCRbeta CDR3 regions from genomic DNA. The study's processing was this. The number of nucleated cells in each sample was estimated from the amplification of reference gene primers within the assay. Sequence reads were collapsed and filtered to measure the absolute abundance of every unique TCRbeta CDR3 rearrangement. Productive Simpson clonality was computed per sample as the square root of Simpson's diversity index over productive rearrangements. TCRdb carries this immuneACCESS record with in-frame sequences only. Its versions omit some clonotypes, under half of them owing to an unresolved V gene in the studies checked, with the rest unexplained. V and J calls and clone size are as listed in that table; D and trimming were resolved from the DNA. Counted in this sample were 400,000 to 450,000 clones; over 75% of them appeared once. The top ten clones comprise around 1.5% of the sample.

The chain is made from TRBV29-1 and TRBJ1-2; D gene: possibly TRBD1, on 5 matching bases. This TCR was recovered from a woman aged 40 to 50 with COVID-19, enrolled during active disease. Sequencing was carried out using peripheral blood. The bases read TGCAGCGTTGAGGGGCTGGGTATTGGCTACACCTTC. It encodes CSVEGLGIGYTF.